A single T cell receptor beta chain is shown here with its context. The antigen remains unidentified. Here immunoSEQ multiplex PCR was the method, and the copy in TCRdb shows in-frame clones only, minus some. The sample includes 90,000 or so clones, 85% seen only once; the top ten take approximately 22%. The data were taken from a study of cytomegalovirus exposure and HLA in healthy donors. Study background: The same platform was used for the roughly 120 validation repertoires and the approximately 670 first-cohort repertoires, a later analysis reported.

General study points: Using the classifier, cytomegalovirus status was reportedly diagnosed with high specificity and sensitivity. The study labeled 180 or so TCR beta chains cytomegalovirus-associated.

What was sequenced was PBMCs. The sequence came from a man between 18 and 35 years old in good health and CMV-seropositive.

CDR3 bases: TGTGCCAGCAGCTTAAAAGGAACAGGGGGCGACGAGCAGTACTTC. Translated, it gives CASSLKGTGGDEQYF. The gene calls are TRBV7-9 and TRBJ2-7; 9 bases line up with TRBD1. This CDR3 has 15 amino acids. Germline CDR1 and CDR2: SEHNR and FQNEAQ (reference sequence). V dropped 2 bases and J dropped 5; count of bases not matched to a gene: 7.